The present entry profiles one T cell receptor beta chain with its context. The antigen it recognizes is unknown. Nothing much larger sits one base from this clone, and base qualities are not available. The data were obtained in a study of cytomegalovirus exposure and HLA in healthy donors (dated by TCRdb to the late 2010s). For the wider study: According to a later analysis, the 120 or so validation repertoires were produced on the same platform as the approximately 620 repertoires of the first cohort. High-throughput TCR immunosequencing, statistical association of individual TCRs with disease status, and machine learning were combined to predict cytomegalovirus infection status. Besides the first cohort of around 700 subjects, a separate validation cohort made up of over 100 different subjects was used. The study aimed to test whether cataloging public T cell receptors could reveal signatures of past pathogen exposure. The investigation overall reported the following: A later analysis found that TCRs clustered in the first cohort also tended to co-occur in the 120 validation repertoires, with more than 90% of cluster scores above 0. It was suggested by the authors that the approach could potentially be generalized to other disease states and immunological phenotypes. The validation cohort had no HLA typing available for a later analysis, so co-occurrence within that cohort was assessed over all 120 or so repertoires. Three of the identified cytomegalovirus-associated TCR beta chains were confirmed in vitro to be specific for cytomegalovirus antigens. In the study, about 150 TCR beta chains were listed as associated with cytomegalovirus. Most TCR sequences were seen in very few donors, while some public TCRs were found in many individuals. The classifier was reported to diagnose cytomegalovirus status with high specificity and sensitivity in both the original and validation cohorts.

The donors belonged to the validation cohort of approximately 130 subjects, which was separate from the roughly 700-subject first cohort. Library preparation employed the immunoSEQ multiplex PCR assay. In the paper's pipeline: A statistical classification framework was built to diagnose cytomegalovirus status from the catalog of TCR beta chain sequences. TCRdb carries this immuneACCESS record with in-frame sequences only. Its versions omit some clonotypes, under half of them owing to an unresolved V gene in the studies checked, with the rest unexplained. D and trimming come from the DNA, and the V and J calls and clone size come from that table. The sample has roughly 310,000 clones on record, roughly 86% of them singletons. The top ten clones comprise roughly 0.88% of the sample. The CDR3 starts with the cysteine, ends with the phenylalanine, and has 11 residues. The CDR3 DNA has 33 bases and is translated from base 1. CDR1 and CDR2 are read off the germline V gene (reference sequence) as DFQATT and SNEGSKA. Between the V and J ends, shortened by 7 bases and 9 bases respectively, the junction contains 15 bases.

The sequencing sample was made of PBMCs. This TCR was recovered from a man aged 30-40 years in good health and CMV-seronegative. This chain joins TRBV20-1 to TRBJ1-1; the D gene is perhaps TRBD1, from 5 matching bases. In nucleotide form, the sequence is TGCAGTGGCTGGGGGGTGGGGAAAGCTTTCTTT. Its protein reads: CSGWGVGKAFF.